These 27 T cell receptor beta chains came from one sample sequenced in a study of blood T cells in healthy people across ages. The use of a sample-barcoded 5' primer and a J-beta primer mix characterized a second PCR of roughly 7 to 11 cycles. TCRdb fed the 5' RACE reads into MiXCR, producing one record per CDR3 protein. The table lists about 670,000 distinct CDR3 sequences, about 50% of them singletons, with roughly 13% in the top ten. Sequencing was carried out using blood. These receptors all stem from a woman aged 80 or older in good health.

The chain couples TRBV12-3 or TRBV12-4 to TRBJ1-2; the D gene is possibly TRBD1 (6 bases). The CDR3 spans 13 residues. Trimming pared 6 bases from V and 3 bases from J, leaving 11 bases between. Here the CDR3 reads CASSMGGHYGYTF. CDR3 in DNA: TGTGCCAGCAGCATGGGGGGGCACTATGGCTACACCTTC.

Notes on this clonotype: This sequence may be a read error, since a much larger clone differs from it by one base. The chain recombines TRBV12-3 or TRBV12-4 with TRBJ2-3; perhaps TRBD2 as D (6 bases). The CDR3 spans 12 residues. The CDR3: CASGFYEGRKYF. In DNA form, the CDR3 reads TGTGCCAGCGGTTTTTATGAGGGGAGGAAGTATTTT.

J is TRBJ2-5 and V is TRBV12-3 or TRBV12-4, with no clear D. The CDR3 has 11 residues. Trimming took 6 bases from V and 11 from J, leaving 13 bases between them. Here the CDR3 reads CASRIIDEQYF. Written as DNA, the CDR3 is TGTGCCAGCAGAATAATCGATGAGCAGTACTTC.

Regarding this clonotype: Given a much more abundant clone one base away, this may be a read error. The chain joins TRBV5-1 to TRBJ2-7, with D uncertain. CDR3 length: 15 residues. Germline V lookup: CDR1 SGHRS, CDR2 YFSETQ. The chain's CDR3 is CASSDPSRGPYERYF. The CDR3 DNA reads TGCGCCAGCAGCGACCCCTCGCGTGGCCCCTACGAGCGGTACTTC. Variable domain in full (rest from reference TRBV5-1 and TRBJ2-7): KAGVTQTPRYLIKTRGQQVTLSCSPISGHRSVSWYQQTPGQGLQFLFEYFSETQRNKGNFPGRFSGRQFSNSRSEMNVSTLELGDSALYLCASSDPSRGPYERYFGPGTRLTVT.

This clonotype was found many times. J is TRBJ2-4 and V is TRBV28; D ambiguous. The V and J ends lost 2 bases and 14 bases respectively, with 13 bases between them. CDR3 length: 12 residues. Looked up from germline, CDR1 is MDHEN and CDR2 is SYDVKM. The chain's CDR3 is CASSLTRSLEYF. In DNA, the CDR3 is TGTGCCAGCAGTTTAACTCGCTCTTTGGAGTACTTC.

The chain is built from TRBV12-3 or TRBV12-4 and TRBJ2-1; 7 bases are a match to TRBD2. The CDR3 has 15 residues. V dropped 5 bases and J dropped 6; count of bases not matched to a gene: 10. CDR3 nucleotide sequence: TGTGCCAGCAGTACGGGAGGCCTCTCCGGCAATGAGCAGTTCTTC. Its protein is CASSTGGLSGNEQFF.

The rearrangement joins TRBV5-6 to TRBJ1-1; D might be TRBD1 (5 bases). With 6 bases removed from V and 2 bases from J, the gap between germline ends came to 14 bases. Looked up from germline, CDR1 is SGHDT and CDR2 is YYEEEE. The CDR3 loop spans 14 amino acids. This CDR3 reads CASTPGLINTEAFF. The DNA for the CDR3 is TGTGCCAGCACCCCGGGACTTATCAACACTGAAGCTTTCTTT.

V is TRBV20-1 and J is TRBJ2-5, with D hard to call. Germline V gene sequence: CDR1 DFQATT, CDR2 SNEGSKA (reference sequence). The CDR3 has 12 residues. Trimming pared 5 bases from V and 2 bases from J, leaving 9 bases between. CDR3 coding DNA: TGCAGTGCTCCGCGCAGTCAAGAGACCCAGTACTTC. This sequence encodes CSAPRSQETQYF.

This clonotype was recorded many times. Here the CDR3 reads CATSRDIGTSGSNEQFF. In DNA, the CDR3 is TGTGCCACCAGCAGAGATATAGGGACTAGCGGGAGCAATGAGCAGTTCTTC. This chain uses TRBV15 with TRBJ2-1; 14 nucleotides match TRBD2. The V gene's germline CDR1 is LNHNV and CDR2 YYDKDF (reference sequence). This CDR3 comprises 17 residues. Germline trimming cut 0 bases from V and 6 bases from J; bases unmatched to any gene: 4.

The gene calls are TRBV18 and TRBJ2-7, with no clear D. Trimming took off 0 bases at V and 3 bases at J, with 9 bases between the two ends. The CDR3 runs 14 residues. Germline CDR1 KGHSH, CDR2 LQKENI. The CDR3 DNA reads TGTGCCAGCTCACCACCTGCGAACCTCTACGAGCAGTACTTC. This gives the protein CASSPPANLYEQYF. Variable domain in full (rest from reference TRBV18 and TRBJ2-7): NAGVMQNPRHLVRRRGQEARLRCSPMKGHSHVYWYRQLPEEGLKFMVYLQKENIIDESGMPKERFSAEFPKEGPSILRIQQVVRGDSAAYFCASSPPANLYEQYFGPGTRLTVT.

This clonotype was seen only once. J is TRBJ1-4 and V is TRBV11-3, with unresolved D. The CDR3 spans 13 residues. Trimming took off 0 bases at V and 7 bases at J, with 6 bases between the two ends. Germline V CDR1 and CDR2: SGHNT, YENEEA. CDR3 sequence reads: CASSLDQGEKLFF. For the CDR3, the DNA is TGTGCCAGCAGCTTAGATCAAGGTGAAAAACTGTTTTTT.

This clonotype is a singleton in its sample. This chain joins TRBV29-1 and TRBJ2-1; 8 nucleotides match TRBD2. The germline CDR1 and CDR2 sequences are SQVTM and ANQGSEA. The J segment lost 4 bases and the V segment lost 2 bases, leaving 4 bases of the junction unmatched. The CDR3 runs 14 residues. The CDR3 reads CSVELAGYYNEQFF. The CDR3 DNA sequence: TGCAGCGTTGAATTAGCGGGGTATTACAATGAGCAGTTCTTC.

This clonotype was recorded at least ten times. The chain combines TRBV7-9 with TRBJ2-1; 13 bases map to TRBD2. Germline V CDR1 and CDR2: SEHNR, FQNEAQ (reference sequence). The V segment lost 5 bases and the J segment 3 bases; nucleotides outside the gene matches: 10. This CDR3 comprises 18 residues. The CDR3, as DNA: TGTGCCAGCAGCCCACGGACTAGCGGGGGTTTGTTCTACAATGAGCAGTTCTTC. Translating gives CASSPRTSGGLFYNEQFF.

The chain is built from TRBV12-3 or TRBV12-4 and TRBJ2-3; possibly TRBD1 or TRBD2 for D (6 bases each). The CDR3 has 16 amino acids. The ends were cut back, 5 bases at V and 2 bases at J, with 17 bases in the middle. This chain's CDR3 is CASSLNQGRITDTQYF. CDR3 DNA: TGTGCCAGCAGTCTGAATCAGGGGAGGATCACAGATACGCAGTATTTT.

This clonotype was detected ten times or more. This chain uses TRBV4-2 with TRBJ2-6, with 7 positions matching TRBD2. Trimming at V came to 0 bases and at J to 3 bases, leaving 2 bases not matched to a gene. The CDR3 length is 16 residues. Germline V CDR1 and CDR2: LGHNA, YNFKEQ. CDR3: CASSQDGLGGANVLTF. CDR3 coding DNA: TGTGCCAGCAGCCAAGATGGACTAGGTGGGGCCAACGTCCTGACTTTC.

The rearrangement uses TRBV7-2 and TRBJ2-7; the D gene is possibly TRBD1 (6 bases). The germline V gene has CDR1 SGHTA and CDR2 FQGNSA. The CDR3 has 15 amino acids. V was pared by 3 bases and J by 6 bases, with 18 bases between. CDR3 loop: CASSLGTIGIGEQYF. CDR3 nucleotides: TGTGCCAGCAGCTTGGGGACAATCGGTATCGGCGAGCAGTACTTC.

A word on this clonotype: The junction differs from germline at one of its ends, possibly a read error. The CDR3 DNA sequence: TGTGCCAGCAGTACTCGGGACAGGGGTTATTCGCCCCTCCACTTT. Translating it yields CASSTRDRGYSPLHF. This rearrangement joins TRBV25-1 to TRBJ1-6; 10 bases are shared with TRBD1. The CDR3 consists of 15 residues. Per the germline V gene, CDR1 is MGHDK and CDR2 is SYGVNS.

The chain joins TRBV6-5 to TRBJ2-7; TRBD2 might be the D (5 bases). The tail of the sequence fits TRBJ2-5 better, so the J call may be wrong. This CDR3 region has 16 residues. Germline-derived CDR1 and CDR2 are MNHEY and SVGAGI. As DNA, the CDR3 is TGTGCCAGCAGTTACTCGTTTGCCCCGGGGATAGAGACCCAGTACTTC. This encodes CASSYSFAPGIETQYF.

In regard to this clonotype: This may be a read error: a much more frequent sequence differs by one nucleotide. The chain combines TRBV5-1 with TRBJ1-2, with D unclear. Germline values: CDR1 SGHRS, CDR2 YFSETQ. The CDR3 runs 14 residues. Here the CDR3 reads CASSLMSGRYGCTF. In DNA, the CDR3 is TGCGCCAGCAGCTTAATGTCTGGACGGTATGGCTGCACCTTC.

The chain recombines TRBV29-1 with TRBJ1-1, with a possible D match to TRBD1 (6 bases). V was pared by 6 bases and J by 4 bases, with 18 bases between. The CDR3 is made up of 14 amino acids. Germline values: CDR1 SQVTM, CDR2 ANQGSEA. Written as DNA, the CDR3 is TGCAGCGTGACCCACAGGGCTACCTCCACTGAAGCTTTCTTT. Translating gives CSVTHRATSTEAFF.

This chain uses TRBV10-3 with TRBJ2-2; weak D call: TRBD2 (6 bases). Trimming removed 0 bases from V and 0 bases from J, with 8 bases in between. Germline V gives CDR1 ENHRY, CDR2 SYGVKD. This CDR3 is built from 16 residues. This CDR3 is CAISESTRTNTGELFF. CDR3 coding DNA: TGTGCCATCAGTGAGTCGACTAGAACGAACACCGGGGAGCTGTTTTTT.

In this sample, this clonotype turned up once. The V call is TRBV5-1, the J call TRBJ2-7; 11 nucleotides line up with TRBD2. The CDR3 consists of 16 residues. V gave up 3 bases and J gave up 7 bases; unmatched junction bases: 12. Looked up from germline, CDR1 is SGHRS and CDR2 is YFSETQ. CDR3 protein: CASSSGTSGNHNEQYF. The CDR3 DNA follows: TGCGCCAGCAGCTCCGGGACTAGCGGAAATCACAATGAGCAGTACTTC.

Only one count was recorded for this clonotype. The chain joins TRBV7-9 to TRBJ2-1, with D unclear. CDR3 size: 16 residues. Germline V gene sequence: CDR1 SEHNR, CDR2 FQNEAQ (reference sequence). V shed 5 bases and J shed 0 bases, with 14 bases lying between them. The chain's CDR3 is CASSLCRAFSYNEQFF. As DNA, the CDR3 is TGTGCCAGCAGCCTCTGCCGTGCGTTCTCCTACAATGAGCAGTTCTTC.

The V gene is TRBV4-3, the J gene TRBJ2-7; the D is unclear. Germline loops: CDR1 LGHNA, CDR2 YSLEER. V lost 2 bases and J 4 bases, leaving 15 bases between the germline ends. CDR3 length equals 15 residues. CDR3 amino acids: CASSQKPWDGYEQYF. The CDR3 DNA sequence: TGCGCCAGCAGCCAAAAGCCGTGGGATGGGTACGAGCAGTACTTC.

This clonotype has at least ten counts. The chain uses TRBV9 and TRBJ1-1, with D perhaps matching TRBD1 (6 bases). Germline values: CDR1 SGDLS, CDR2 YYNGEE. V lost 2 bases and J lost 8, with 13 bases in between. CDR3 length: 13 amino acids. DNA of the CDR3: TGTGCCAGCAGCGTGACAGGCGACCTCGAAGCTTTCTTT. This encodes CASSVTGDLEAFF.

The chain combines TRBV18 with TRBJ2-4; D possibly corresponds to TRBD2 (6 bases). This CDR3 has 13 residues. CDR1 is KGHSH and CDR2 is LQKENI in the germline V gene. V was cut by 0 bases and J by 13 bases, with 13 bases left in between. The CDR3 DNA follows: TGTGCCAGCTCACCACCGGGACTGGGAGAGCAGTACTTC. Its translation: CASSPPGLGEQYF.

This clonotype has ten or more counts. The CDR3 protein is CASSIRTGERKLFF. CDR3 DNA: TGTGCCAGCAGTATTAGGACAGGGGAGAGGAAACTGTTTTTT. The chain carries TRBV27 and TRBJ1-4, with 9 bases fitting TRBD1. Germline V gene data show CDR1 as MNHEY and CDR2 as SMNVEV (reference sequence). The CDR3 totals 14 residues. J lost 11 bases, V lost 5 bases, and 9 bases had no gene match.